This T cell receptor beta chain was observed in a study of T cells in Graves' hyperthyroidism and ophthalmopathy. Amplified TCR beta CDR3 regions derived from RNA transcripts. Researchers ran a first-round RT-PCR on the TCR CDR3 using the HTBI primer set. MiXCR, applied by TCRdb to the multiplex PCR reads, yields one record per CDR3 protein. The sample lists roughly 290,000 distinct CDR3 sequences, about an eighth occurring once. The CDR3 has 15 residues. Unmatched junction bases numbered 5, after V lost 3 bases and J lost 2 bases. Germline V lookup: CDR1 KGHSH, CDR2 LQKENI. Reasons for excluding patients were uncontrolled infection, other autoimmune disease, pregnancy or lactation. This clonotype was recorded many times.

The specimen sequenced was blood. This rearrangement joins TRBV18 to TRBJ2-7; 9 bases are shared with TRBD1. This TCR was sampled from a woman aged 25-40 years with Graves' hyperthyroidism that later progressed to Graves' ophthalmopathy. Here the CDR3 reads CASSPPGTGTYEQYF. The CDR3 DNA follows: TGTGCCAGCTCACCTCCCGGGACAGGGACCTACGAGCAGTACTTC.